The rows below give T cell receptor beta chains drawn from one sample of a study of blood T cell repertoires in COVID-19. Profiling relied on immunoSEQ multiplex PCR, and the TCRdb table lists in-frame clones only, not all of them. The table lists approximately 82,000 clones, roughly 85% of them singletons. Material for sequencing was peripheral blood. The receptor source for this set is a woman aged 70-85 years with acute or convalescent COVID-19. Both conserved end residues are part of each CDR3. Fields, in order: J gene, V gene, D gene, clone size, CDR3 protein. The D gene is left open where the match is weak. Clone size, where shown, is once, few, many, or a class for clones that have expanded.

>TRBJ1-2|TRBV5-1|TRBD1|NA
CASSAGTGPYGYTF
>TRBJ1-5|TRBV5-1|TRBD1|NA
CASSRWPTGDSNQPQHF
>TRBJ1-5|TRBV7-2|NA|NA
CASSLDLRIPQHF
>TRBJ2-1|TRBV19|TRBD2|NA
CASRELAGPYNEQFF
>TRBJ2-3|TRBV18|NA|once
CASSFQGPAGDTQYF
>TRBJ2-7|TRBV2|NA|few
CASLDVDSLYEQYF
>TRBJ1-6|TRBV25-1|TRBD1|NA
CASSSFGTGDNSPLHF
>TRBJ2-3|TRBV11-1|TRBD2|NA
CASSLGHGRMDTQYF
>TRBJ2-7|TRBV7-9|NA|NA
CASDTGDSYEQYF
>TRBJ1-1|TRBV5-8|NA|NA
CASRRNRETEAFF
>TRBJ2-1|TRBV5-1|NA|NA
CASSLGRLVLLQPNEQFF
>TRBJ2-2|TRBV3-1/TRBV3-2|TRBD2|NA
CASSQEAIRLAGSGGELFF
>TRBJ2-5|TRBV9|NA|once
CASSVNPLQETQYF
>TRBJ1-2|TRBV5-8|TRBD1|NA
CASTRRWAGGDYGYTF
>TRBJ2-1|TRBV10-3|NA|NA
CAISAFSYNEQFF
>TRBJ1-2|TRBV3-1/TRBV3-2|NA|NA
CASSQGIGGSGYTF
>TRBJ1-1|TRBV18|NA|NA
CASSRGRDFSGGAFF
>TRBJ1-6|TRBV7-9|TRBD1|NA
CASSQGAGADSPLHF
>TRBJ1-2|TRBV28|NA|NA
CASSLDAFRGRGYTF
>TRBJ1-1|TRBV7-2|NA|NA
CASSLNGVKTEAFF
>TRBJ1-1|TRBV30|TRBD1|NA
CAWRNRGDTEAFF
>TRBJ1-6|TRBV6-1|TRBD1|NA
CASSAGQAKNNSPLHF
>TRBJ2-7|TRBV4-1|TRBD2|NA
CASSQFVVSTSGRAFAEQYF
>TRBJ1-4|TRBV3-1/TRBV3-2|TRBD1|NA
CASSQVLRRGREKLFF
>TRBJ1-1|TRBV21-1|NA|once
CASSKARTEAFF
>TRBJ2-5|TRBV3-1/TRBV3-2|NA|NA
CASSQDWGTSSETQYF